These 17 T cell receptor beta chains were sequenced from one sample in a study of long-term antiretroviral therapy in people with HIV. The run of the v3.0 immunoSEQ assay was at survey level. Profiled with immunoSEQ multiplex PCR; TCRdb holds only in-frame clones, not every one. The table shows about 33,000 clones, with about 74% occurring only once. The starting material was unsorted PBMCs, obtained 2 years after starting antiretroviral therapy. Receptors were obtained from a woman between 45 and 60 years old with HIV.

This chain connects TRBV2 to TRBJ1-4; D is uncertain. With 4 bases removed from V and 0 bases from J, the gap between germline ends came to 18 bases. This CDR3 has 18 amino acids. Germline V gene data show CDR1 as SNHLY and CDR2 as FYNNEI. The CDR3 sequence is CASSGLVGLRATNEKLFF. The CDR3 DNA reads TGTGCCAGCAGTGGATTGGTAGGACTTAGGGCAACTAATGAAAAACTGTTTTTT.

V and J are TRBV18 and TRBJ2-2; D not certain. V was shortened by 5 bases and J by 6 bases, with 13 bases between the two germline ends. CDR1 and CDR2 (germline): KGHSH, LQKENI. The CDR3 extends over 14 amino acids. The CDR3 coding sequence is TGTGCCAGCTCAACGTCAGTTATCCCCGGGGAGCTGTTTTTT. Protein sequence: CASSTSVIPGELFF.

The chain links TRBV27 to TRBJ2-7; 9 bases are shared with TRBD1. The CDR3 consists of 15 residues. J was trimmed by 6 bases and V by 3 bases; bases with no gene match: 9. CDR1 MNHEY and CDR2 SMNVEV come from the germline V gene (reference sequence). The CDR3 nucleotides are TGTGCCAGCAGTTTTCTGGGGACAGGGATGGTCGAGCAGTACTTC. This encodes CASSFLGTGMVEQYF.

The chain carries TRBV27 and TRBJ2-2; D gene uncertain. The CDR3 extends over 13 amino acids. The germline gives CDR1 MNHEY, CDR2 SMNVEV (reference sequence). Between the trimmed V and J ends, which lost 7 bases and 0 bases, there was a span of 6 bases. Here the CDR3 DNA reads TGTGCCAGCAATGAACCGAACACCGGGGAGCTGTTTTTT. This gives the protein CASNEPNTGELFF.

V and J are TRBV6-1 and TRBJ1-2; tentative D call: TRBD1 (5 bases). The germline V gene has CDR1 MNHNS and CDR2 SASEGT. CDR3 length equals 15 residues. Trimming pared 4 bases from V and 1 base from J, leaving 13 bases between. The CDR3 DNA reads TGTGCCAGCAGTGGGGGGTCGAGAAATAACTATGGCTACACCTTC. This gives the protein CASSGGSRNNYGYTF.

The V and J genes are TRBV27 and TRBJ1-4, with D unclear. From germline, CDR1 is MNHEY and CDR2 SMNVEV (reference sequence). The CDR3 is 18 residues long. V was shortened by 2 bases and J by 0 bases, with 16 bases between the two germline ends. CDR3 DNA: TGTGCCAGCAGTTTAACCCCGGACCCGTTTGCAACTAATGAAAAACTGTTTTTT. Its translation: CASSLTPDPFATNEKLFF.

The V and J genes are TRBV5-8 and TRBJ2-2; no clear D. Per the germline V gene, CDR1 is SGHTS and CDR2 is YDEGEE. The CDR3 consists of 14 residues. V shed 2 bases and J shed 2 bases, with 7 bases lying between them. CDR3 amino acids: CASSLQINTGELFF. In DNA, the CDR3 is TGTGCCAGCAGCTTACAGATAAACACCGGGGAGCTGTTTTTT.

The CDR3 reads CASSPLIAGANVLTF. The DNA of the CDR3 is TGTGCCAGCAGTCCTCTGATTGCTGGGGCCAACGTCCTGACTTTC. The chain couples TRBV5-4 to TRBJ2-6; D uncertain. The V gene lost 5 bases and the J gene lost 2 bases, with 11 bases spanning the gap. CDR3 size: 15 residues. Germline assignment: CDR1 SGHNT and CDR2 YYREEE (reference sequence).

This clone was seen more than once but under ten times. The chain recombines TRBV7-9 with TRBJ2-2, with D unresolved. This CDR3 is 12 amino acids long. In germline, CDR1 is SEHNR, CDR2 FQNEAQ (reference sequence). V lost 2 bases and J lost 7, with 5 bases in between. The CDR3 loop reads CASSLLGGELFF. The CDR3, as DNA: TGTGCCAGCAGCTTATTGGGCGGGGAGCTGTTTTTT.

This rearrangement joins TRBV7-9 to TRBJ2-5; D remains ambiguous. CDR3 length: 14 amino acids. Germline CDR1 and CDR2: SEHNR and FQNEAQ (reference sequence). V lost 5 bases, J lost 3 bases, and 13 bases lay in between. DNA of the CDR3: TGTGCCAGCAGCCCACCCCTAGGAGAAGAGACCCAGTACTTC. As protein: CASSPPLGEETQYF.

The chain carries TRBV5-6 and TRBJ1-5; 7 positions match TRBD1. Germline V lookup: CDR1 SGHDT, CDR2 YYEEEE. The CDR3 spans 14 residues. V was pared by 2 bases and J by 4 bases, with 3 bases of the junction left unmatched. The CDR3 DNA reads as TGTGCCAGCAGCTTACAGGGGATAAATCAGCCCCAGCATTTT. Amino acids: CASSLQGINQPQHF.

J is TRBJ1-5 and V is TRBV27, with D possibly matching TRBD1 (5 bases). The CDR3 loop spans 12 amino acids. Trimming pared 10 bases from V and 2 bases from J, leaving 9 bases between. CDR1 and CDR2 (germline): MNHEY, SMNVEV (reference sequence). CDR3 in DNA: TGTGCCACCGGGGGAGGCAATCAGCCCCAGCATTTT. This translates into CATGGGNQPQHF.

DNA of the CDR3: TGTGCCAGCAGCTATTACCCGGACAGTTCCTACGAGCAGTACTTC. This encodes CASSYYPDSSYEQYF. The V call is TRBV9, the J call TRBJ2-7; D is perhaps TRBD1 (6 bases). Germline V gene data show CDR1 as SGDLS and CDR2 as YYNGEE. The V end was cut by 4 bases, the J end by 1 base, with 15 bases between. The CDR3 totals 15 residues.

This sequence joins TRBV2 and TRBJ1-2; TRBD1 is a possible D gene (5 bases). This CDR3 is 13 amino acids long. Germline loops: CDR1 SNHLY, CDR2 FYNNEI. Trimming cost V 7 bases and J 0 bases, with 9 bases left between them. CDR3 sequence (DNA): TGTGCCAGCACGGACATCGCTAACTATGGCTACACCTTC. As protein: CASTDIANYGYTF.

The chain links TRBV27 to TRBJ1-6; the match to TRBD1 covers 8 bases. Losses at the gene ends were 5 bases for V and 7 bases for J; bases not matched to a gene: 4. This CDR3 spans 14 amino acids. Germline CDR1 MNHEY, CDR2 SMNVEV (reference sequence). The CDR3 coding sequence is TGTGCCAGCAGTCGCGGACAGGGAAATTCACCCCTCCACTTT. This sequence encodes CASSRGQGNSPLHF.

DNA of the CDR3: TGTGCCAGCATCCCCTTCGGGACCCTGAGCAATCAGCCCCAGCATTTT. This codes for CASIPFGTLSNQPQHF. The chain recombines TRBV28 with TRBJ1-5; D is possibly TRBD1 (5 bases). Trimming left V 7 bases short and J 1 base short, with 17 bases between. In germline, CDR1 is MDHEN, CDR2 SYDVKM. The CDR3 extends over 16 amino acids.

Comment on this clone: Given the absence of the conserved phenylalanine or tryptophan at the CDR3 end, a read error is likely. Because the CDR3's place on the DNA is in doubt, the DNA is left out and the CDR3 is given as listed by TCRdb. The CDR3 sequence is CASPQGSS. The V gene is TRBV6-1, the J gene TRBJ1-1; the DNA was not compared with TRBD1, the D call given in the table. CDR1 and CDR2 from the germline V gene are MNHNS and SASEGT. Termini included, the CDR3 measures 8 amino acids.